These 7 T cell receptor beta chains share one sample of origin, sequenced in a study of T-cell memory formation after mild COVID-19. TCRdb itself ran the 5' RACE reads through MiXCR, one entry per CDR3 protein. The repertoire has approximately 150,000 distinct CDR3 sequences, over 6% of them found once; the top ten carry 2% to 2.5%. The material sequenced was PBMCs or a T cell subset sorted from them (not recorded which). The receptors come from an adult woman who had mild COVID-19 (a few samples of this study predate the infection). Cell type and time point are not known.

The genes are TRBV3-1 and TRBJ2-1; 9 nucleotides align to TRBD2. The CDR3 consists of 16 residues. The ends lost 4 bases at V and 5 bases at J; junction bases unmatched: 9. Germline-derived CDR1 and CDR2 are LGHDT and YNNKEL (reference sequence). The CDR3 nucleotides are TGTGCCAGCAGCCCCTTAGCGGGGGAGGGGAACAATGAGCAGTTCTTC. It encodes CASSPLAGEGNNEQFF.

This clonotype was observed a few times. V gene TRBV12-3 or TRBV12-4 combines with J gene TRBJ2-3; 9 bases map to TRBD2. The CDR3 consists of 17 residues. Trimming at V came to 7 bases and at J to 2 bases, leaving 13 bases not matched to a gene. The CDR3 protein is CASISGGGARNTDTQYF. For the CDR3, the DNA is TGTGCCAGCATTTCCGGCGGGGGGGCCCGAAACACAGATACGCAGTATTTT.

This clonotype was seen repeatedly, ten times or more. The V gene is TRBV20-1, the J gene TRBJ2-7; TRBD2 aligns across 8 bases. V shed 1 base and J 5 bases; nucleotides not matched to a gene: 10. CDR1 and CDR2 (germline): DFQATT, SNEGSKA (reference sequence). This CDR3 is 15 amino acids long. The CDR3, as DNA: TGCAGTGCTAGAGTTTCAGCGGGAGTTTCCCACGAGCAGTACTTC. This codes for CSARVSAGVSHEQYF.

This clonotype was found a few times. The chain combines TRBV2 with TRBJ1-4; D remains ambiguous. There are 13 residues in the CDR3. The germline gives CDR1 SNHLY, CDR2 FYNNEI. V was cut by 6 bases and J by 5 bases, with 10 bases left in between. The CDR3 DNA reads TGTGCCAGCAGCCCTGGCTCAAATGAAAAACTGTTTTTT. It codes for CASSPGSNEKLFF. The full variable domain, in which reference TRBV2 and TRBJ1-4 provide the parts outside the CDR3, is EPEVTQTPSHQVTQMGQEVILRCVPISNHLYFYWYRQILGQKVEFLVSFYNNEISEKSEIFDDQFSVERPDGSNFTLKIRSTKLEDSAMYFCASSPGSNEKLFFGSGTQLSVL.

The sample holds many counts of this clonotype. The CDR3 bases are TGCGCCAGCAGCCATGATACAAGCCTCGGGACTGGGACCCAAGAGACCCAGTACTTC. Translated: CASSHDTSLGTGTQETQYF. The chain recombines TRBV4-3 with TRBJ2-5; the D gene is possibly TRBD2 (6 bases). V lost 3 bases to trimming and J lost 1 base, with 24 bases between them. The germline V gene encodes CDR1 LGHNA and CDR2 YSLEER. The CDR3 length is 19 residues.

J is TRBJ1-4 and V is TRBV7-9; 8 positions agree with TRBD1. The CDR3 runs to 16 residues. Trimming at V came to 0 bases and at J to 10 bases, leaving 10 bases not matched to a gene. Germline CDR1 SEHNR, CDR2 FQNEAQ (reference sequence). The CDR3 DNA reads as TGTGCCAGCAGCTTAGCCTCGGGACAGGCGGTAGGAAAACTGTTTTTT. This translates into CASSLASGQAVGKLFF.

This clonotype was picked up a small number of times. CDR3 protein: CASSLERAFF. DNA of the CDR3: TGTGCCAGCAGTTTAGAGCGGGCTTTCTTT. The chain has TRBV12-3 or TRBV12-4 and TRBJ1-1; D uncertain. CDR3 length: 10 amino acids. Trimming left V 1 base short and J 11 bases short, with 5 bases between.